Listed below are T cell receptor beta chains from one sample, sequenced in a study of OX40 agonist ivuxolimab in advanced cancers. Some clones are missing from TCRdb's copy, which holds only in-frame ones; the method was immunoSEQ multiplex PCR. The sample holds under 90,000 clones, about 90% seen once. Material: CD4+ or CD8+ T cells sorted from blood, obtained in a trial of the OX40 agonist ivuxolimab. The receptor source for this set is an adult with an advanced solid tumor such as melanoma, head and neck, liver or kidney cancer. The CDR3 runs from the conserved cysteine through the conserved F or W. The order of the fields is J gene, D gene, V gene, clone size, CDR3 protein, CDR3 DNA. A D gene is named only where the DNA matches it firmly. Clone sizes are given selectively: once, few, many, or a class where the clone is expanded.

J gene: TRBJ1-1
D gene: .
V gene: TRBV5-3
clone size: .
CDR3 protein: CASSGQPHTEAFF
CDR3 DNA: TGTGCCAGCAGCGGACAGCCCCACACTGAAGCTTTCTTT

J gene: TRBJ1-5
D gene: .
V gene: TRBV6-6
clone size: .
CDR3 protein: CASSPRADQPQHF
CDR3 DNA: TGTGCCAGCAGTCCGAGGGCAGATCAGCCCCAGCATTTT

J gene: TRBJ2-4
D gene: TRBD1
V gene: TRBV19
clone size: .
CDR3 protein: CASSPDRAGNIQYF
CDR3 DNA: TGTGCCAGTAGCCCGGACAGGGCGGGAAACATTCAGTACTTC

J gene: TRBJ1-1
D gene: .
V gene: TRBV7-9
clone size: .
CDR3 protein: CASSLDRHTEAFF
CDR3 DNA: TGTGCCAGCAGCTTAGATCGGCACACTGAAGCTTTCTTT

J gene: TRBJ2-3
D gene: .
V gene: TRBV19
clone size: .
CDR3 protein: CASTPTGSTDTQYF
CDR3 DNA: TGTGCCAGTACCCCGACAGGTTCCACAGATACGCAGTATTTT

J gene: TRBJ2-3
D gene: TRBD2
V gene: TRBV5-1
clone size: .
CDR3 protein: CASSLPGGGGTDTQYF
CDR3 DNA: TGCGCCAGCAGCTTACCTGGGGGAGGGGGCACAGATACGCAGTATTTT

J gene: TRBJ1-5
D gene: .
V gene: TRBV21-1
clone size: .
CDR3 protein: CASSKAGRGSNQPQHF
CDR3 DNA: TGTGCCAGCAGCAAAGCCGGGAGGGGGAGCAATCAGCCCCAGCATTTT

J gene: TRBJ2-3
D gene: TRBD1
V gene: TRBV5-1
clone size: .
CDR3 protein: CASSLIPGTGGDTQYF
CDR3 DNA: TGCGCCAGCAGCTTGATACCCGGGACAGGGGGAGATACGCAGTATTTT

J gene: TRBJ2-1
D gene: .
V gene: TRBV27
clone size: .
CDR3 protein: CASSPQPTIDNEQFF
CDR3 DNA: TGTGCCAGCAGTCCACAACCGACTATCGACAATGAGCAGTTCTTC

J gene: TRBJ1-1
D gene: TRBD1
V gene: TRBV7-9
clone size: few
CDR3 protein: CASSSTSGQGGTEAFF
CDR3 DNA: TGTGCCAGCAGCTCCACATCTGGACAGGGAGGAACTGAAGCTTTCTTT

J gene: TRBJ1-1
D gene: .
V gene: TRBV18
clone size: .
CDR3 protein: CASSRLGNTEAFF
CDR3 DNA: TGTGCCAGCTCACGGTTAGGGAACACTGAAGCTTTCTTT

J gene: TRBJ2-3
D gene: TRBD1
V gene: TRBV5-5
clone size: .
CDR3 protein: CASRDRGRTDTQYF
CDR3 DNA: TGTGCCAGCCGGGACAGGGGGCGTACAGATACGCAGTATTTT

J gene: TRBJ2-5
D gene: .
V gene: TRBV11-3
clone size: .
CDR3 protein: CASSIRTQAETQYF
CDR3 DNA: TGTGCCAGCAGCATTCGGACCCAGGCAGAGACCCAGTACTTC

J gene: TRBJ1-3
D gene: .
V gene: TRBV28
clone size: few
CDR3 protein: CASRPGNAGSGNTIYF
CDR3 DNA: TGTGCCAGCAGGCCGGGGAACGCAGGCTCTGGAAACACCATATATTTT

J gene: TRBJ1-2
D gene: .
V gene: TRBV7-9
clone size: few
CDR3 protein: CASSPLGGITYGYTF
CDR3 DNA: TGTGCCAGCAGCCCGCTAGGGGGGATAACCTATGGCTACACCTTC

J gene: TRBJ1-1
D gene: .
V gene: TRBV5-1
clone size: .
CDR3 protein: CASSLVVGLGVLAEAFF
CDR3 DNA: TGCGCCAGCAGCTTGGTGGTGGGGTTAGGGGTATTGGCGGAAGCTTTCTTT

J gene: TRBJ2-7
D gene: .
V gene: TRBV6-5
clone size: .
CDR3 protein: CASGFTESYEQYF
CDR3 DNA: TGTGCCAGCGGTTTCACGGAGTCCTACGAGCAGTACTTC

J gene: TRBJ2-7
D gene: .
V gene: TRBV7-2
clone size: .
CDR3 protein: CASSADGFYEQYF
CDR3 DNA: TGTGCCAGCAGCGCCGATGGTTTCTACGAGCAGTACTTC

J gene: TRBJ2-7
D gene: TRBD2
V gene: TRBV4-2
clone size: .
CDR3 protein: CASSLASGNYEQYF
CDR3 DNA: TGTGCCAGCAGCCTGGCTAGCGGTAACTACGAGCAGTACTTC

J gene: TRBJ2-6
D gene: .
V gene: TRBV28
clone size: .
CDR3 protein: CASSEVGPGANVLTF
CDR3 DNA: TGTGCCAGCAGTGAGGTGGGCCCTGGGGCCAACGTCCTGACTTTC

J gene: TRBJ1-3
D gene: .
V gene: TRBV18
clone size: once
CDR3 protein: CASSPQGSSGNTIYF
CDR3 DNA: TGTGCCAGCTCACCACAGGGATCCTCTGGAAACACCATATATTTT

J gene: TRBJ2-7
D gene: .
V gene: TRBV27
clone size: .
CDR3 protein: CASSRKDSSYEQYF
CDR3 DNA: TGTGCCAGCAGTCGAAAGGACAGCTCCTACGAGCAGTACTTC

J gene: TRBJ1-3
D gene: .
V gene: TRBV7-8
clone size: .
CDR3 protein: CASSSDRGGNTIYF
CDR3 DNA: TGTGCCAGCAGCTCAGACCGGGGTGGAAACACCATATATTTT

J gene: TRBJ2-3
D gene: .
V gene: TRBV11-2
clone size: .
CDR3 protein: CASSLDYSTDTQYF
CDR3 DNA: TGTGCCAGCAGCTTAGATTACAGCACAGATACGCAGTATTTT

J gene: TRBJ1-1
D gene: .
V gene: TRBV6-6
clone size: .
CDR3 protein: CASTQQGYTEAFF
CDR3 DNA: TGTGCCAGCACTCAGCAGGGTTACACTGAAGCTTTCTTT

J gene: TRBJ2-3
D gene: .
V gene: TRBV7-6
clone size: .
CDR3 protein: CASSPRPRDFVTDTQYF
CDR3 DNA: TGTGCCAGCAGCCCCCGGCCCCGGGACTTCGTTACAGATACGCAGTATTTT

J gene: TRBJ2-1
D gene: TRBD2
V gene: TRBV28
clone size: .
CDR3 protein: CASSSASGGTLSWFF
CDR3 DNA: TGTGCCAGCAGTAGTGCTAGCGGGGGTACCCTTTCGTGGTTCTTC

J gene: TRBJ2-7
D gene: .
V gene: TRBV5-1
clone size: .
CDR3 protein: CASSFRVSYEQYF
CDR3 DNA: TGCGCCAGCAGCTTCAGGGTCTCCTACGAGCAGTACTTC

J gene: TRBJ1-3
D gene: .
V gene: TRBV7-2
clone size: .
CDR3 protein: CASSLESAPGNTIYF
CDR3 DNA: TGTGCCAGCAGCTTAGAGTCTGCCCCTGGAAACACCATATATTTT

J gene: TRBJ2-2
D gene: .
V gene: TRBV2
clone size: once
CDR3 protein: CASNPSGATGELFF
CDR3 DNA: TGTGCCAGCAACCCCTCAGGGGCCACCGGGGAGCTGTTTTTT

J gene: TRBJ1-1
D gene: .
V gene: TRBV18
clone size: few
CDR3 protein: CASSPYGTGGSTNTEAFF
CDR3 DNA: TGTGCCAGCTCACCCTATGGTACGGGAGGCTCGACGAACACTGAAGCTTTCTTT

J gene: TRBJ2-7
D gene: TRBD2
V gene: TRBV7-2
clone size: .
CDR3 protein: CASSQRGASGGYEQYF
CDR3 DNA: TGTGCCAGCAGCCAGAGGGGTGCTAGCGGGGGGTACGAGCAGTACTTC

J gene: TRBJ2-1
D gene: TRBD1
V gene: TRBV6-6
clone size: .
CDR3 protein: CASSYYRGDEQFF
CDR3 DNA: TGTGCCAGCAGTTACTACAGGGGGGATGAGCAGTTCTTC

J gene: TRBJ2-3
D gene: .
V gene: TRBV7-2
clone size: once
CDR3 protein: CASSPPTDTQYF
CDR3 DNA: TGTGCCAGCAGCCCGCCGACAGATACGCAGTATTTT

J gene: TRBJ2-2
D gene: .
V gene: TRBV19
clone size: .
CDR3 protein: CASSPRTAGTGELFF
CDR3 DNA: TGTGCCAGTAGCCCGAGGACAGCGGGCACCGGGGAGCTGTTTTTT